The 8 T cell receptor beta chains listed next were all sequenced from one sample in a study of blood T cell repertoires in COVID-19 (dated by TCRdb to 2020 to 2022). Receptor libraries were prepared by the immunoSEQ multiplex PCR assay. TCRdb re-hosts the immuneACCESS table, in-frame sequences only. Its copies lack some clones; in the studies checked, an unresolved V gene accounts for under half of them, and the cause for the rest is not known. For this sample there are under 300,000 clones; around 84% appear just once. The top ten clones comprise about 1.5% of the sample. Material for sequencing was peripheral blood. The receptors come from a woman in her thirties or forties who had recovered from COVID-19.

This rearrangement joins TRBV5-1 to TRBJ2-1; 8 bases are a match to TRBD1. Looked up from germline, CDR1 is SGHRS and CDR2 is YFSETQ. V gave up 3 bases and J gave up 0 bases; unmatched junction bases: 5. There are 16 residues in the CDR3. CDR3 loop: CASSSPDRGSYNEQFF. The DNA for the CDR3 is TGCGCCAGCAGCTCACCCGACAGGGGCTCCTACAATGAGCAGTTCTTC.

There are a few counts of this clone. The genes are TRBV28 and TRBJ1-1, with D maybe TRBD1 (6 bases). Germline loops: CDR1 MDHEN, CDR2 SYDVKM. The CDR3 loop spans 15 amino acids. The V and J ends lost 6 bases and 1 base respectively, with 15 bases between them. The CDR3 loop is CASRKGQWGNTEAFF. The DNA of the CDR3 is TGTGCCAGCAGGAAAGGACAGTGGGGGAACACTGAAGCTTTCTTT. Full variable domain (missing parts from reference TRBV28 and TRBJ1-1): DVKVTQSSRYLVKRTGEKVFLECVQDMDHENMFWYRQDPGLGLRLIYFSYDVKMKEKGDIPEGYSVSREKKERFSLILESASTNQTSMYLCASRKGQWGNTEAFFGQGTRLTVV.

The rearrangement joins TRBV5-4 to TRBJ2-7; 9 bases match TRBD1. The J segment lost 6 bases and the V segment lost 4 bases, leaving 11 bases of the junction unmatched. CDR3 length equals 15 residues. The germline V gene has CDR1 SGHNT and CDR2 YYREEE (reference sequence). Here the CDR3 reads CASSPPGTGLSEQYF. CDR3 nucleotides: TGTGCCAGCAGCCCACCCGGGACAGGGTTGTCCGAGCAGTACTTC.

This clone has a handful of counts. The chain carries TRBV3-1 (or the pseudogene TRBV3-2) and TRBJ2-1, with a tentative D call TRBD2 (6 bases). Trimming left V 3 bases short and J 4 bases short, with 16 bases between. The CDR3 covers 16 residues. Germline-derived CDR1 and CDR2 are LGHDT and YNNKEL (reference sequence). CDR3 nucleotide sequence: TGTGCCAGCAGCCAGGGACTGCTTCTTCCGTACAATGAGCAGTTCTTC. The encoded protein is CASSQGLLLPYNEQFF.

The J gene is TRBJ2-1, the V gene TRBV5-1, with 7 nucleotides matching TRBD1. Trimming cost V 4 bases and J 3 bases; bases outside gene matches: 7. Germline V gene lookup returns CDR1 SGHRS and CDR2 YFSETQ. The CDR3 covers 15 residues. The DNA for the CDR3 is TGCGCCAGCAGCCTGACAGGGATGAGCTACAATGAGCAGTTCTTC. It codes for CASSLTGMSYNEQFF.

The chain uses TRBV10-2 and TRBJ1-5; D possibly corresponds to TRBD1 (5 bases). V lost 1 base and J lost 6, with 16 bases in between. The CDR3 spans 16 residues. Germline V gene data show CDR1 as WSHSY and CDR2 as SAAADI. The CDR3 protein is CASSEWVGVVAQPQHF. In DNA form, the CDR3 reads TGCGCCAGCAGTGAGTGGGTAGGGGTCGTGGCTCAGCCCCAGCATTTT.

The genes are TRBV6-5 and TRBJ2-3, with 7 bases lining up with TRBD1. With V trimmed by 6 bases and J by 4 bases, 7 bases remained unmatched. The CDR3 extends over 14 amino acids. The germline gives CDR1 MNHEY, CDR2 SVGAGI. CDR3 DNA sequence: TGTGCCAGCAGCCGACAGGGATCTTCAGATACGCAGTATTTT. Translation: CASSRQGSSDTQYF.

V usage is TRBV18 and J usage is TRBJ1-1; 8 nucleotides line up with TRBD1. CDR3 length: 12 amino acids. CDR1 and CDR2 from the germline V gene are KGHSH and LQKENI. The ends lost 3 bases at V and 14 bases at J; junction bases unmatched: 8. The CDR3 DNA reads TGTGCCAGCTCACCGCCAGACAGGGGAACGTTCTTT. It encodes CASSPPDRGTFF. The full variable domain, in which reference TRBV18 and TRBJ1-1 provide the parts outside the CDR3, is NAGVMQNPRHLVRRRGQEARLRCSPMKGHSHVYWYRQLPEEGLKFMVYLQKENIIDESGMPKERFSAEFPKEGPSILRIQQVVRGDSAAYFCASSPPDRGTFFGQGTRLTVV.